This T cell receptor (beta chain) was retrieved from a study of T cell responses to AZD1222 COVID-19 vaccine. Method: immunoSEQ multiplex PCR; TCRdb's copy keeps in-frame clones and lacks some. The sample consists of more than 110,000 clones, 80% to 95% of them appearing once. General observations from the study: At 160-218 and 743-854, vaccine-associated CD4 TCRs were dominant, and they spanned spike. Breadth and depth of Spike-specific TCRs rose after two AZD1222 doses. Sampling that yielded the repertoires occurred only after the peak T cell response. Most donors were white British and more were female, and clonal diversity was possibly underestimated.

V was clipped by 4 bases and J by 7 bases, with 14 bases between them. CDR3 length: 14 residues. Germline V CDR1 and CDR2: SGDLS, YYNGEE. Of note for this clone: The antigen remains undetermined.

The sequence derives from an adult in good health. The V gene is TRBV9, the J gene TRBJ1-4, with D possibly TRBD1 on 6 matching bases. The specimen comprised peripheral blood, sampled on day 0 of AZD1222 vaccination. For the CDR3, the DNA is TGTGCCAGCAGCCCCAGGGGTGGGCGTGAAAAACTGTTTTTT. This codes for CASSPRGGREKLFF.